One sample yielded the 22 T cell receptor beta chains listed below, sequenced in a study of precursors of human CD4 cytotoxic T cells. Using its own MiXCR run on the reads, TCRdb lists one record per CDR3 protein. Altogether a few hundred distinct CDR3 sequences are present, roughly 20% being singletons, with the ten largest covering around 12%. Four sorted CD4+ memory subsets, central memory, effector memory, IL-7R-high TEMRA and IL-7R-negative TEMRA, were UMI-sequenced. The sample taken for sequencing was memory CD4+ T cells from blood (PBMCs). The source of these receptors is a human donor in good health.

Regarding this clonotype: A much more abundant neighbour one base away suggests this may be a read error. This chain links TRBV29-1 with TRBJ1-4; 10 bases are a match to TRBD1. Germline lookup yields CDR1 SQVTM and CDR2 ANQGSEA. The CDR3 runs 13 residues. CDR3 DNA: TGCAGCGTGGGACAGGGGACTAATCAAAAACTGTTTTTT. Protein sequence: CSVGQGTNQKLFF.

With regard to this clonotype: One base away lies a much larger clone, so this may be a sequencing read error. The CDR3 loop reads CASSFHSGSPSYEQYV. For the CDR3, the DNA is TGTGCCAGCAGTTTCCACAGCGGGAGCCCGTCCTACGAGCAGTACGTC. This rearrangement joins TRBV27 to TRBJ2-7, with TRBD2 identical over 8 bases. In germline, CDR1 is MNHEY, CDR2 SMNVEV (reference sequence). This CDR3 contains 16 residues. The junction had 8 bases not matched to a gene; V was cut back by 3 bases and J by 1 base.

This sequence joins TRBV5-5 and TRBJ2-1; 8 bases fit TRBD1. CDR1 is SGHKS and CDR2 is YYEKEE in the germline V gene (reference sequence). This CDR3 is built from 14 residues. The ends lost 3 bases at V and 7 bases at J; junction bases unmatched: 6. The CDR3 DNA is TGTGCCAGCAGCTCAAAGACAGGGGTAAATGAGCAGTTCTTC. Translating gives CASSSKTGVNEQFF.

With respect to this clonotype: This may be a read error, as it is one base from a much larger clone. The chain carries TRBV30 and TRBJ2-7; no clear D gene. Germline lookup yields CDR1 GTSNPN and CDR2 SVGIG (reference sequence). This CDR3 is 11 amino acids long. V was clipped by 1 base and J by 3 bases, with 4 bases between them. The CDR3 sequence: CAWSGVYEQYF. The CDR3 DNA is TGTGCCTGGAGTGGCGTCTACGAGCAGTACTTC. The full variable domain, in which reference TRBV30 and TRBJ2-7 provide the parts outside the CDR3, is SQTIHQWPATLVQPVGSPLSLECTVEGTSNPNLYWYRQAAGRGLQLLFYSVGIGQISSEVPQNLSASRPQDRQFILSSKKLLLSDSGFYLCAWSGVYEQYFGPGTRLTVT.

This clonotype counts as large. This chain links TRBV4-1 with TRBJ2-1, with unresolved D. The CDR3 spans 16 residues. CDR1 and CDR2 from the germline V gene are MGHRA and YSYEKL. Trimming took 0 bases from V and 2 from J, leaving 11 bases between them. CDR3 protein: CASSQDQVTPYNEQFF. As DNA, the CDR3 is TGCGCCAGCAGCCAAGATCAGGTGACGCCCTACAATGAGCAGTTCTTC.

Note on this clonotype: A read error may account for a junction end that differs from germline. CDR3 nucleotide sequence: TGTGCTAGCAGCTTAGGCAGGGAGGCAGATACGCAGTATTTT. This gives the protein CASSLGREADTQYF. This chain connects TRBV7-7 to TRBJ2-3, with a weak D call TRBD2 (6 bases). Germline V gives CDR1 SSHAT, CDR2 FNYEAQ (reference sequence). The CDR3 is 14 amino acids.

The genes are TRBV20-1 and TRBJ2-6; D call uncertain. The V gene lost 6 bases and the J gene lost 4 bases, with 10 bases spanning the gap. Germline V CDR1 and CDR2: DFQATT, SNEGSKA (reference sequence). This CDR3 spans 13 amino acids. This CDR3 is CSAVEIGANVLTF. CDR3 bases: TGCAGTGCCGTCGAAATAGGGGCCAACGTCCTGACTTTC.

This clonotype is judged large. The chain recombines TRBV11-2 with TRBJ2-7; perhaps TRBD2 as D (6 bases). Germline V gives CDR1 SGHAT, CDR2 FQNNGV. V was trimmed by 2 bases and J by 3 bases, leaving 14 bases between them. The CDR3 contains 15 residues. This CDR3 is CASSLPRAGSYEQYF. CDR3 nucleotides: TGTGCCAGCAGCTTACCCCGGGCGGGGAGCTACGAGCAGTACTTC.

Only a few counts were recorded for this clonotype. The V call is TRBV5-5, the J call TRBJ1-5; D perhaps matches TRBD1 (5 bases). V lost 3 bases and J lost 7, with 20 bases in between. Germline loops: CDR1 SGHKS, CDR2 YYEKEE (reference sequence). The CDR3 covers 16 residues. The CDR3 reads CASSSGPHSSSQPQHF. The CDR3 coding sequence is TGTGCCAGCAGCTCGGGACCCCACTCTTCCTCCCAGCCCCAGCATTTT. The whole variable domain, filled in from reference TRBV5-5 and TRBJ1-5, reads DAGVTQSPTHLIKTRGQQVTLRCSPISGHKSVSWYQQVLGQGPQFIFQYYEKEERGRGNFPDRFSARQFPNYSSELNVNALLLGDSALYLCASSSGPHSSSQPQHFGDGTRLSIL.

This chain connects TRBV6-1 to TRBJ1-2; D remains ambiguous. V was shortened by 8 bases and J by 4 bases, with 11 bases between the two germline ends. The germline V gene has CDR1 MNHNS and CDR2 SASEGT. The CDR3 loop spans 12 amino acids. The CDR3, as DNA: TGTGCCAGCGTACAGACGCTCTATGGCTACACCTTC. Protein sequence: CASVQTLYGYTF.

This clonotype is termed large. The rearrangement links TRBV6-5 to TRBJ2-1; 8 bases map to TRBD2. The CDR3 consists of 15 residues. V lost 3 bases, J lost 8 bases, and 9 bases stayed unmatched. CDR1 and CDR2 (germline): MNHEY, SVGAGI. The CDR3 region has the DNA TGTGCCAGCAGTTATAGGCCCGGGGGGGTGGATGAGCAGTTCTTC. It yields the protein CASSYRPGGVDEQFF.

This clonotype turned up a few times. The rearrangement uses TRBV20-1 and TRBJ1-1; D possibly corresponds to TRBD1 (6 bases). Trimming took off 6 bases at V and 0 bases at J, with 20 bases between the two ends. The CDR3 has 16 amino acids. CDR1 and CDR2 (germline): DFQATT, SNEGSKA (reference sequence). The CDR3 DNA sequence: TGCAGTGCCCGGGACCAGCGCGGGACAATGAACACTGAAGCTTTCTTT. It encodes CSARDQRGTMNTEAFF.

Turning to this clonotype: Given a much more abundant clone one base away, this may be a read error. V and J are TRBV7-2 and TRBJ1-5; unclear D gene. CDR3 length: 13 amino acids. Germline loops: CDR1 SGHTA, CDR2 FQGNSA. The CDR3: CANSLQNNQPQHF. CDR3 sequence (DNA): TGTGCCAACAGCTTGCAGAACAATCAGCCCCAGCATTTT.

The genes are TRBV9 and TRBJ2-5, with D perhaps TRBD1 (6 bases). The CDR3 has 14 residues. Germline loops: CDR1 SGDLS, CDR2 YYNGEE. Trimming removed 4 bases at V and 0 bases at J, with 10 bases between. CDR3 in DNA: TGTGCCAGCAGCCCCCGGGACAACCAAGAGACCCAGTACTTC. It translates to CASSPRDNQETQYF.

This clonotype rates as large. This chain links TRBV27 with TRBJ2-7, with TRBD1 identical over 7 bases. This CDR3 spans 15 amino acids. V shed 2 bases, J shed 2 bases, and the junction held 6 bases outside the gene matches. Germline CDR1 reads MNHEY; CDR2 reads SMNVEV (reference sequence). The DNA of the CDR3 is TGTGCCAGCAGTTTAAAAGCAGGGGGTACCTACGAGCAGTACTTC. Its translation is CASSLKAGGTYEQYF.

By proportion, this clonotype is large (0.1 to 1%). The chain has TRBV2 and TRBJ2-1; either TRBD1 or TRBD2 may fit D (5 bases each). V was shortened by 7 bases and J by 7 bases, with 20 bases between the two germline ends. Germline lookup yields CDR1 SNHLY and CDR2 FYNNEI. This CDR3 has 15 residues. CDR3 in amino acids: CASNPQVGVPNEQFF. DNA for the CDR3: TGTGCCAGCAACCCCCAGGTGGGGGTCCCAAATGAGCAGTTCTTC.

Sample share makes this clonotype large. V and J are TRBV28 and TRBJ2-7, with D perhaps TRBD2 (5 bases). This CDR3 comprises 12 residues. Germline CDR1 is MDHEN and CDR2 is SYDVKM. The germline V and J ends were trimmed by 3 bases and 6 bases, with 9 bases remaining between them. The CDR3 reads CASSFGLAEQYF. The CDR3 DNA sequence: TGTGCCAGCAGTTTCGGGCTAGCCGAGCAGTACTTC.

The rearrangement joins TRBV7-9 to TRBJ1-4; 12 bases align to TRBD1. The CDR3 spans 19 residues. The J segment lost 1 base and the V segment lost 3 bases, leaving 9 bases of the junction unmatched. Germline CDR1 reads SEHNR; CDR2 reads FQNEAQ (reference sequence). The CDR3 nucleotides are TGTGCCAGCAGCTTCGGCCGGGACAGGGGGCGTCTAACTAATGAAAAACTGTTTTTT. Translated: CASSFGRDRGRLTNEKLFF.

The rearrangement uses TRBV4-1 and TRBJ2-1; no firm D call. V lost 2 bases to trimming and J lost 3 bases, with 2 bases between them. CDR1 and CDR2 from the germline V gene are MGHRA and YSYEKL. This CDR3 contains 12 residues. CDR3 nucleotide sequence: TGCGCCAGCAGCCAAAACTACAATGAGCAGTTCTTC. This encodes CASSQNYNEQFF.

This chain joins TRBV12-3 or TRBV12-4 and TRBJ1-1; 9 bases map to TRBD1. The J segment lost 1 base and the V segment lost 4 bases, leaving 10 bases of the junction unmatched. This CDR3 comprises 17 residues. The DNA for the CDR3 is TGTGCCAGCAGTTACACCGGGACAGGGAGGAGGAACACTGAAGCTTTCTTT. It specifies CASSYTGTGRRNTEAFF.

This clonotype is deemed large. The J gene is TRBJ1-1, the V gene TRBV24-1, with 7 bases matching TRBD1. Per the germline V gene, CDR1 is KGHDR and CDR2 is SFDVKD. The CDR3 sequence is 13 residues long. V was clipped by 2 bases and J by 5 bases; unmatched bases: 1. The CDR3 DNA reads TGTGCCACCAGTGATTCGACAGGGACTGAAGCTTTCTTT. Its protein is CATSDSTGTEAFF.

In its sample, this clonotype is large. The chain has TRBV2 and TRBJ2-3; no reliable D call. The CDR3 is made up of 16 amino acids. Trimming removed 3 bases at V and 2 bases at J, with 15 bases between. The germline CDR1 and CDR2 sequences are SNHLY and FYNNEI. CDR3 in DNA: TGTGCCAGCAGTGACTTTCGGTTTAGGGACACAGATACGCAGTATTTT. Protein: CASSDFRFRDTDTQYF.